The next 7 T cell receptor beta chains were all read from a single sample in a study of T cells in women clearing cervical HPV infection. Using immunoSEQ multiplex PCR, the repertoire was profiled, and TCRdb retains in-frame clones only, with some absent. The sample data list 20,000 to 30,000 clones. Sequencing input: blood buffy coat. The receptors originated from a woman aged 18-70 years with a cervical HPV16 infection that either progressed to CIN3+ or cleared (not recorded which).

Turning to this clone: The CDR3 end lies 3 residues beyond the end of the read and is filled in from the germline J gene. This chain joins TRBV7-3 and TRBJ2-3, with D possibly TRBD1 on 5 matching bases. Germline loops: CDR1 SGHTA, CDR2 FQGTGA. The CDR3 is made up of 15 amino acids. CDR3 loop: CASSLYGADIETQYF. CDR3 DNA, as far as it was read: TGTGCCAGCAGCTTATATGGGGCGGATATAGAGACG.

About this clone: Sequencing ends 3 residues short of the CDR3 end; the germline J gene provides the rest. The chain is built from TRBV30 and TRBJ1-4, with 8 bases lining up with TRBD1. J lost 6 bases, V lost 7 bases, and 4 bases had no gene match. CDR1 GTSNPN and CDR2 SVGIG come from the germline V gene (reference sequence). The CDR3 spans 12 residues. Here the CDR3 reads CAFDRGYEKLFF. CDR3 DNA, as far as it was read: TGTGCCTTCGACAGGGGCTATGAAAAA.

Concerning this clone: The observed sequence ends 3 residues before the CDR3 terminus, with the missing tail filled in from the germline J gene. The rearrangement uses TRBV5-1 and TRBJ2-6; 7 positions agree with TRBD1. Per germline, CDR1 SGHRS and CDR2 YFSETQ. J lost 0 bases, V lost 0 bases, and 6 bases had no gene match. The CDR3 is made up of 18 amino acids. CDR3 DNA, as far as it was read: TGCGCCAGCAGCTTGGCACAGGGGCCCCTCTCTGGGGCCAACGTC. Its translation: CASSLAQGPLSGANV. The CDR3, in full, reads CASSLAQGPLSGANVLTF.

Regarding this clone: The read falls 3 residues short of the CDR3 end, and the missing part is taken from the germline J gene. V gene TRBV2 combines with J gene TRBJ2-7, with 7 positions matching TRBD1. CDR3 length: 14 amino acids. V shed 6 bases and J 5 bases; nucleotides not matched to a gene: 10. CDR1 SNHLY and CDR2 FYNNEI come from the germline V gene. The CDR3 bases that were read are TGTGCCAGCAGAGACTACAGGGGAGCCCACGAG. It yields the protein CASRDYRGAHE. The complete CDR3 reads CASRDYRGAHEQYF.

Note on this clone: The CDR3 end lies 3 residues beyond the end of the read and is filled in from the germline J gene. The chain is built from TRBV13 and TRBJ2-7, with 7 bases fitting TRBD2. The V and J ends lost 6 bases and 4 bases, in that order; junction bases with no gene match: 15. The germline CDR1 and CDR2 sequences are PRHDT and FYEKMQ (reference sequence). CDR3 length: 16 residues. The sequenced CDR3 bases are TGTGCCAGCAGACAGGCTGGGGACTCGCGGGGGTACGAG. This codes for CASRQAGDSRGYE. Given in full, the CDR3 is CASRQAGDSRGYEQYF.

The CDR3 sequence is CATSDPLAGGYEQYF. CDR3 bases read: TGTGCCACCAGTGATCCGCTAGCGGGAGGGTACGAG. This chain uses TRBV24-1 with TRBJ2-7; 12 bases align to TRBD2. The CDR3 end is not reached by the read, which stops 3 residues before it; the germline J gene fills it in. The CDR3 length is 15 residues. Germline V gene sequence: CDR1 KGHDR, CDR2 SFDVKD. V was clipped by 3 bases and J by 4 bases; unmatched bases: 3.

As regards this clone: The read finishes 3 residues shy of the CDR3 end, and the germline J gene is used to complete it. The chain joins TRBV6-1 to TRBJ1-1; TRBD1 is a possible D gene (5 bases). This CDR3 has 14 amino acids. CDR1 is MNHNS, CDR2 SASEGT, per germline. V was clipped by 4 bases and J by 4 bases, with 13 bases between them. The CDR3 spells CASSASGPSTEAFF. CDR3 DNA, as far as it was read: TGTGCCAGCAGTGCCTCAGGGCCTAGCACTGAA.